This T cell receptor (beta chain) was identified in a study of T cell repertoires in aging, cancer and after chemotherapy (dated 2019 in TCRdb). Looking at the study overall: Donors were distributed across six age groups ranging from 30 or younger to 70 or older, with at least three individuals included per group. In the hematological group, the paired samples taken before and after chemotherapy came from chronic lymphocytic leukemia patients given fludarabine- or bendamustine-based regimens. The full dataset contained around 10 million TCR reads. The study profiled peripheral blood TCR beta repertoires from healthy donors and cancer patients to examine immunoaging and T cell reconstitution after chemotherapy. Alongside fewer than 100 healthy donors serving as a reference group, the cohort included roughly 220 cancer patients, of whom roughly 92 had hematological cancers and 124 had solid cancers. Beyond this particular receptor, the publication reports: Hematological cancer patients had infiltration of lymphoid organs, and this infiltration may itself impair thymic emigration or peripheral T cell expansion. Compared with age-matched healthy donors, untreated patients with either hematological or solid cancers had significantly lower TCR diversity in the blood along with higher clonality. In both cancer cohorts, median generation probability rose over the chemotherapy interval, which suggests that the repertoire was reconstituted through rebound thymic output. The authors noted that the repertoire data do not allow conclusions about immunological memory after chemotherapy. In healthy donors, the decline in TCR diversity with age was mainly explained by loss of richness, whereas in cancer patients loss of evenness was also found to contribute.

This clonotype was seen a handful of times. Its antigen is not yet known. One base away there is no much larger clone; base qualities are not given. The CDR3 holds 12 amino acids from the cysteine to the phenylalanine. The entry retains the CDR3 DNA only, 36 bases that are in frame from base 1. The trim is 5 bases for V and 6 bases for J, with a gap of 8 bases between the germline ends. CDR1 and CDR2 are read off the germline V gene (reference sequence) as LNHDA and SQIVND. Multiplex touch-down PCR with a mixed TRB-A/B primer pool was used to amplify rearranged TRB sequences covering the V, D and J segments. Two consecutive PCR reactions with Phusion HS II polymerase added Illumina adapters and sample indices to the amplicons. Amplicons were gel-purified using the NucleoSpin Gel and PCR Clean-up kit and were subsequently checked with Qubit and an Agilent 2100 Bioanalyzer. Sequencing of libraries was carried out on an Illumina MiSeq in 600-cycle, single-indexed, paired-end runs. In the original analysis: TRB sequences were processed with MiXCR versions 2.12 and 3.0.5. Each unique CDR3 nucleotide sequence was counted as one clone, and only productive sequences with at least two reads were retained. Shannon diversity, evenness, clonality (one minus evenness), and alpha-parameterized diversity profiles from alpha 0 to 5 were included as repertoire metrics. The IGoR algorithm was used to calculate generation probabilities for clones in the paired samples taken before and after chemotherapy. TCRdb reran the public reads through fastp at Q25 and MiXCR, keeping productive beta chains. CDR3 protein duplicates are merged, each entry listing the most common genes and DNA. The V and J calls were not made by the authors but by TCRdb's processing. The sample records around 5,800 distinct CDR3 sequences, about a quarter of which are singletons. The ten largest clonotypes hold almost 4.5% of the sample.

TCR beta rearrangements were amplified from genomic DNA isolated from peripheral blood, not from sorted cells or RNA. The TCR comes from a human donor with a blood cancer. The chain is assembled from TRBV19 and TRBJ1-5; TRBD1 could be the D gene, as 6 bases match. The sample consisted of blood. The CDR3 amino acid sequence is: CASSADSQPQHF. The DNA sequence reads TGTGCCAGTAGTGCGGACAGTCAGCCCCAGCATTTT.